The entry below gives a single TCR beta chain sequence along with its context. The table lists this clonotype with a few counts. It lacks a known antigen. Per-base qualities were not stored, and no clone one base away is much larger. V is shortened by 4 bases, J by 7 bases, and the region joining them spans 17 bases. From the cysteine through the phenylalanine, the CDR3 covers 15 amino acids. This entry keeps only the CDR3 DNA: 45 bases, framed from base 1. CDR1 SGDLS and CDR2 YYNGEE were looked up in the germline V gene. TCR beta CDR3 regions were amplified from RNA transcripts. The TCR CDR3 was subjected to a first round of RT-PCR using the HTBI primer set and the Qiagen OneStep RT-PCR kit. The libraries were constructed in a second round of multiplex PCR and then size-selected and purified. Libraries were sequenced paired-end with 100 bp reads on an Illumina HiSeq2000. In the paper's pipeline: SOAPnuke was used to process the raw data, throwing out any read that contained adapters or uncalled bases, had a mean Phred below 15, or lacked an exact constant-primer or identifier match. COPE v1.2.5 was used to merge high-quality paired reads, and clonotypes were defined as unique nucleotide sequences. MiTCR v1.1 was used to align clonotypes to the IMGT TRBV, TRBD and TRBJ reference segments. Only V-J combinations with frequency above 0.0001, covering about 99% of repertoires, were analysed. A TCS score was defined as the ratio of F50 (clonal expansion) to E x V (chaos), with BLOSUM62-based TCRdist applied between CDR3 peptides within each V-J. Welch's t-statistics and random forest reduced fewer than 600 V-J features to 10 to 15, which were used in a naive Bayes classifier (R e1071). The public reads were quality trimmed at Q25 with fastp and then assembled into clones with MiXCR by TCRdb, keeping productive beta chains. Rows with one shared CDR3 protein collapse into an entry with the most common genes and DNA. The V and J calls come from TCRdb's annotation, not from the publication. For this sample there are under 800,000 distinct CDR3 sequences; about 15% appear just once. Of the sample, 10% falls within the top ten clones.

Stable Graves' hyperthyroidism was defined as the absence of progression to ophthalmopathy over 18 months of follow-up. Hyperthyroidism patients were newly diagnosed, with disease duration under 2 months, and aged 18 to 65 years. Any patient with an uncontrolled infection, another autoimmune disease, pregnancy or lactation was excluded. Clinical symptoms, serum thyroxine and TRAb, thyroid ultrasound, and orbital computed tomography formed the basis for the diagnoses. Ficoll-Paque density gradient centrifugation was used to isolate PBMCs from 9.5 to 10 ml of fresh peripheral blood. Total RNA was extracted using Trizol reagent, and RNA quality was assessed on an Agilent 2100 Bioanalyzer. This record comes from a study of T cells in Graves' hyperthyroidism and ophthalmopathy (dated by TCRdb to the late 2010s). Regarding the complete study: Peripheral blood was collected at initial diagnosis, before any treatment. TCR V-J signatures able to tell the groups apart were searched for in a discovery cohort of some 97 patients, of whom 43 had Graves' ophthalmopathy and around 58 had stable Graves' hyperthyroidism. An independent validation cohort of 18 to 20 hyperthyroidism patients and about 15 patients who later progressed to ophthalmopathy tested prospective prediction of ophthalmopathy. The roughly 90 discovery patients were divided at random into training and test sets in a 7:3 ratio. In addition, the study compared T-cell repertoires in thyroid tissue and in blood from 6 or 7 Graves' hyperthyroidism patients. After sampling, hyperthyroidism patients received methimazole starting at 30 mg daily, and ophthalmopathy patients received high-dose intravenous methylprednisolone. According to the paper, TCR Vbeta CDR3 sequencing was carried out on roughly 130 peripheral blood samples, which came from 40 to 45 ophthalmopathy, around 75 hyperthyroidism and approximately 17 progressor patients.

Here is what the overall study found, with its caveats: No statistical method was used to set the sample size in advance, and investigators knew the group allocation. Most expanded thyroid clonotypes (frequency above 0.001) were also found in blood, which suggests that blood repertoires may mirror thyroid immune responses. A 13 V-J signature model separated ophthalmopathy from stable hyperthyroidism, with 87.88% sensitivity and around 84% specificity in cross-validation and 80%/75% in testing. In validation, progression to ophthalmopathy was predicted by the model with 70.59% sensitivity and just over 72% specificity, a median of around 6.5 months before onset.

The sample taken for sequencing was blood. This receptor was obtained from a woman between 18 and 29 years old with Graves' hyperthyroidism. Here the chain combines TRBV9 and TRBJ2-2; TRBD1 might be the D gene, on 7 matching bases. The sequence in DNA is TGTGCCAGCAGCTGGGAAGGGGGCGGGATCGGGGAGCTGTTTTTT. It specifies CASSWEGGGIGELFF.